Following are 12 T cell receptor beta chains from one sample sequenced in a study of T cells of healthy individuals (dated by TCRdb to 2016 to 2018). The library was generated by 5' RACE. The sequencer was an Illumina MiSeq. TCRdb reprocessing: public reads trimmed at Q25 with fastp, clones called with MiXCR, in-frame beta chains kept. Every distinct CDR3 protein forms one entry, paired with its most common genes and DNA. The sample includes 53,000 or so distinct CDR3 sequences, with approximately 14% observed a single time. The ten largest clonotypes hold roughly a sixth of the sample. The receptors stem from a human donor in good health.

This clonotype came up a few times. This chain uses TRBV20-1 with TRBJ2-3; 9 bases map to TRBD2. The J segment lost 2 bases and the V segment lost 3 bases, leaving 3 bases of the junction unmatched. Per the germline V gene, CDR1 is DFQATT and CDR2 is SNEGSKA (reference sequence). CDR3 size: 14 residues. Here the CDR3 reads CSASRGRDTDTQYF. The CDR3, as DNA: TGCAGTGCTAGCCGCGGGAGGGACACAGATACGCAGTATTTT.

The chain recombines TRBV5-1 with TRBJ1-2, with D perhaps TRBD1 (6 bases). Deletions cut 4 bases from V and 6 bases from J, with 16 bases between. In germline, CDR1 is SGHRS, CDR2 YFSETQ. The CDR3 is 14 residues long. The chain's CDR3 is CASSLIQGKHGYTF. The DNA of the CDR3 is TGCGCCAGCAGCCTAATACAGGGAAAGCATGGCTACACCTTC.

This clonotype occurred many times. V is TRBV10-3 and J is TRBJ1-1, with 7 bases identical to TRBD1. The V segment lost 8 bases and the J segment 3 bases; nucleotides outside the gene matches: 6. The CDR3 length is 13 residues. Germline CDR1 is ENHRY and CDR2 is SYGVKD. CDR3 sequence reads: CAIGGTADTEAFF. The CDR3 DNA is TGTGCCATCGGGGGGACAGCAGACACTGAAGCTTTCTTT.

This clonotype was seen at least ten times. V usage is TRBV20-1 and J usage is TRBJ2-3; D unclear. The germline V and J ends were trimmed by 0 bases and 3 bases, with 10 bases remaining between them. Germline V gene sequence: CDR1 DFQATT, CDR2 SNEGSKA (reference sequence). This CDR3 contains 14 residues. CDR3 loop: CSARDQTVTDTQYF. CDR3 in DNA: TGCAGTGCTAGAGATCAGACCGTAACAGATACGCAGTATTTT.

The chain employs TRBV11-2 and TRBJ2-3; 13 nucleotides match TRBD2. The CDR3 is 16 residues long. Trimming cost V 5 bases and J 1 base; bases outside gene matches: 3. The germline CDR1 and CDR2 sequences are SGHAT and FQNNGV. DNA for the CDR3: TGTGCCAGCAGCCGCGGACTAGCGGGGGGCACAGATACGCAGTATTTT. It translates to CASSRGLAGGTDTQYF.

In this sample, this clonotype turned up a few times. This rearrangement joins TRBV5-1 to TRBJ2-3; D is perhaps TRBD1 or TRBD2 (5 bases each). CDR1 and CDR2 (germline): SGHRS, YFSETQ. V was trimmed by 3 bases and J by 3 bases, leaving 11 bases between them. The CDR3 is made up of 14 amino acids. The CDR3 reads CASSWGGGTDTQYF. CDR3 sequence (DNA): TGCGCCAGCAGCTGGGGCGGAGGAACAGATACGCAGTATTTT.

This chain connects TRBV6-6 to TRBJ2-7, with TRBD1 identical over 7 bases. CDR1 and CDR2 (germline): MNHNY, SVGAGI (reference sequence). This CDR3 has 14 residues. The V gene end was trimmed by 6 bases and the J gene end by 2 bases; junction bases not matched to a gene: 7. The CDR3 is CASRRTGGPYEQYF. The CDR3 coding sequence is TGTGCCAGCAGGAGGACAGGTGGGCCCTACGAGCAGTACTTC.

At least ten counts were recorded for this clonotype. The chain joins TRBV7-2 to TRBJ2-3; 8 positions match TRBD1. Trimming removed 5 bases from V and 2 bases from J; junction bases left unmatched: 9. Germline CDR1 reads SGHTA; CDR2 reads FQGNSA. The CDR3 is made up of 16 amino acids. This CDR3 is CASSPPRQGITDTQYF. The CDR3 DNA reads TGTGCCAGCAGCCCGCCCCGACAGGGGATCACAGATACGCAGTATTTT. Full variable domain (rest looked up from reference TRBV7-2 and TRBJ2-3): GAGVSQSPSNKVTEKGKDVELRCDPISGHTALYWYRQSLGQGLEFLIYFQGNSAPDKSGLPSDRFSAERTGGSVSTLTIQRTQQEDSAVYLCASSPPRQGITDTQYFGPGTRLTVL.

This clonotype was picked up many times. The chain combines TRBV5-1 with TRBJ2-7, with TRBD1 matching over 8 bases. Germline assignment: CDR1 SGHRS and CDR2 YFSETQ. The CDR3 spans 15 residues. J lost 6 bases, V lost 4 bases, and 12 bases had no gene match. The DNA for the CDR3 is TGCGCCAGCAGCCCGCCCGGGACAGGTTCTGCCGAGCAGTACTTC. Translated, it gives CASSPPGTGSAEQYF.

At least ten counts were recorded for this clonotype. V usage is TRBV7-9 and J usage is TRBJ1-2; maybe TRBD1 (5 bases). Germline CDR1 is SEHNR and CDR2 is FQNEAQ (reference sequence). The CDR3 is made up of 15 amino acids. V was trimmed by 0 bases and J by 0 bases, leaving 8 bases between them. The CDR3 DNA follows: TGTGCCAGCAGCTTAGCCGGGGGGACTAACTATGGCTACACCTTC. Translation: CASSLAGGTNYGYTF.

This clonotype has a count of ten or more. The chain has TRBV27 and TRBJ2-7; D is perhaps TRBD1 (5 bases). Germline CDR1 and CDR2: MNHEY and SMNVEV (reference sequence). V was shortened by 2 bases and J by 2 bases, with 7 bases between the two germline ends. CDR3 size: 13 residues. The chain's CDR3 is CASSLTTAYEQYF. The CDR3 DNA sequence: TGTGCCAGCAGTTTAACGACAGCCTACGAGCAGTACTTC.

This chain connects TRBV20-1 to TRBJ2-5, with D hard to call. V lost 1 base, J lost 5 bases, and 14 bases lay in between. This CDR3 is built from 14 residues. The germline CDR1 and CDR2 sequences are DFQATT and SNEGSKA (reference sequence). CDR3 in amino acids: CSARARMVRETQYF. The CDR3 DNA reads TGCAGTGCTAGAGCTAGAATGGTTAGGGAGACCCAGTACTTC.